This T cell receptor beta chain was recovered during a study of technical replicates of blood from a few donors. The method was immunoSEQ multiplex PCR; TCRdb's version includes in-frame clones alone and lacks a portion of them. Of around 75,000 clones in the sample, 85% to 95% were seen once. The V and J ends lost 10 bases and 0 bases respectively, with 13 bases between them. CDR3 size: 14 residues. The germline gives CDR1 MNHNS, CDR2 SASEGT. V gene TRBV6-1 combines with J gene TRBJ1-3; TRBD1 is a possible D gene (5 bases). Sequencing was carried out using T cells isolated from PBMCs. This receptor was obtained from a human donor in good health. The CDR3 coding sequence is TGTGCCATTGGGGACTGGAGCTCTGGAAACACCATATATTTT. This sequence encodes CAIGDWSSGNTIYF.